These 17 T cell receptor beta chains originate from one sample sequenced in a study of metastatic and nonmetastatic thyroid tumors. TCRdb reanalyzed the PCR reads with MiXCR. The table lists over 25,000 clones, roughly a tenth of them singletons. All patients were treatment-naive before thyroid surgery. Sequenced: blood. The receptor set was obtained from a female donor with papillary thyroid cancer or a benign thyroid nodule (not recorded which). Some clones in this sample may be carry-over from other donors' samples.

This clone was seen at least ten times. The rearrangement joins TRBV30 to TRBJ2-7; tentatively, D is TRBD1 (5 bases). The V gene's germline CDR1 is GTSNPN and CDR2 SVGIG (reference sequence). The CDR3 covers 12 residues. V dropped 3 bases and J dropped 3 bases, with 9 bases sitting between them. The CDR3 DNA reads TGTGCCTGGAGCAGGGCTAACTACGAGCAGTACTTC. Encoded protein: CAWSRANYEQYF. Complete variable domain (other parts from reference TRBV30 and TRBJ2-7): SQTIHQWPATLVQPVGSPLSLECTVEGTSNPNLYWYRQAAGRGLQLLFYSVGIGQISSEVPQNLSASRPQDRQFILSSKKLLLSDSGFYLCAWSRANYEQYFGPGTRLTVT.

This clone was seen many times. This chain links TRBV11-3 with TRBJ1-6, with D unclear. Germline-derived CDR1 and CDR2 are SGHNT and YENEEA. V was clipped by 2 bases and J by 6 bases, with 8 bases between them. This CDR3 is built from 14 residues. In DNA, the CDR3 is TGTGCCAGCAGCTTACATGAAAGTAATTCACCCCTCCACTTT. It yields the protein CASSLHESNSPLHF.

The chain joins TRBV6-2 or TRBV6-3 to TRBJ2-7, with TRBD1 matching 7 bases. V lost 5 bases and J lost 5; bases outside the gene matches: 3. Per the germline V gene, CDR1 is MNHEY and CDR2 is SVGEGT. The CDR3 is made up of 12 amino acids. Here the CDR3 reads CASSATGNEQYV. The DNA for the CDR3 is TGTGCCAGCAGTGCGACAGGGAACGAGCAGTACGTC.

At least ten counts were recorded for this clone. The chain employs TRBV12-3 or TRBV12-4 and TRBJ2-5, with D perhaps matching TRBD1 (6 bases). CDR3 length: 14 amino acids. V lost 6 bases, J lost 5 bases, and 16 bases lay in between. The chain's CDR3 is CASSQGQPGETQYF. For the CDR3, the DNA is TGTGCCAGCAGCCAAGGACAGCCCGGGGAGACCCAGTACTTC.

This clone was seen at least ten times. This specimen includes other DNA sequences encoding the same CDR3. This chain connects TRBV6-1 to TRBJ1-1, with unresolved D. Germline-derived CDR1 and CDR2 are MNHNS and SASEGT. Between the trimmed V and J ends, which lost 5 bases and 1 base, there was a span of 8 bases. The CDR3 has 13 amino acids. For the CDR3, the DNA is TGTGCCAGCAGTCGGACGGGGAACACTGAAGCTTTCTTT. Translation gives CASSRTGNTEAFF.

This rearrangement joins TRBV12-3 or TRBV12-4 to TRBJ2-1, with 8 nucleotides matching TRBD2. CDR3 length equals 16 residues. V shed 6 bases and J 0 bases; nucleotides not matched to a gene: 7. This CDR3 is CASRWTSNSSYNEQFF. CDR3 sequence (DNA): TGTGCCAGCAGGTGGACTAGCAATAGCTCCTACAATGAGCAGTTCTTC.

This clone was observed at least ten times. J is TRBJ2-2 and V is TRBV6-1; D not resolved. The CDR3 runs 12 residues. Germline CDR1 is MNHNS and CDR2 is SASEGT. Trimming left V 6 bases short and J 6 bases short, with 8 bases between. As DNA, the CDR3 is TGTGCCAGCAGGGCTCCGGCCGGGGAGCTGTTTTTT. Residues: CASRAPAGELFF.

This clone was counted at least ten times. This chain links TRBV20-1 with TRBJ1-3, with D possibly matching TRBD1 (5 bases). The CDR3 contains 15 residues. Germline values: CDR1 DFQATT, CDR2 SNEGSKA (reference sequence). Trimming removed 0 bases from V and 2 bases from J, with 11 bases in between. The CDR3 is CSARDPDSAGNTIYF. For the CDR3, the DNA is TGCAGTGCTAGAGATCCCGACAGCGCTGGAAACACCATATATTTT.

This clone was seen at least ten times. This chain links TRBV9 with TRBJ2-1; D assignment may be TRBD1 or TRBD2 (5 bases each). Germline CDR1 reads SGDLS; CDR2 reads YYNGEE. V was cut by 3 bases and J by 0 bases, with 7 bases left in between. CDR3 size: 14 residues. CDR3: CASSGGTSYNEQFF. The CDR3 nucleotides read TGTGCCAGCAGCGGGGGGACCTCCTACAATGAGCAGTTCTTC.

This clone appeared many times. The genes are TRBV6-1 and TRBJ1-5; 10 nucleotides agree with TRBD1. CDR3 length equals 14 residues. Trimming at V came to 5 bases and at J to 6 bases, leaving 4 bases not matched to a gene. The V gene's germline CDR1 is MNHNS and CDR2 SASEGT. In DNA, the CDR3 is TGTGCCAGCAGTTTGAGGACAGGGGGTCAGCCCCAGCATTTT. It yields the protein CASSLRTGGQPQHF.

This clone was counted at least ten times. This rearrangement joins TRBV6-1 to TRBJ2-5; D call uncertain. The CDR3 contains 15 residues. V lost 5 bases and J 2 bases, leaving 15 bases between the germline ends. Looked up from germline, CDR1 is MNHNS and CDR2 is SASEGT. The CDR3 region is CASSPLGSVQETQYF. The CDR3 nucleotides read TGTGCCAGCAGTCCCCTAGGGTCGGTACAAGAGACCCAGTACTTC.

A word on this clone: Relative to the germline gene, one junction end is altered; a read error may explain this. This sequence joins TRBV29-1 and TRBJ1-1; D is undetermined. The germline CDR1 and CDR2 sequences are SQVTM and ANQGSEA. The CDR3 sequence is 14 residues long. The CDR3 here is CSVEVTVWNAEAFF. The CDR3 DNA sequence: TGCAGCGTTGAAGTTACAGTTTGGAACGCTGAAGCTTTCTTT.

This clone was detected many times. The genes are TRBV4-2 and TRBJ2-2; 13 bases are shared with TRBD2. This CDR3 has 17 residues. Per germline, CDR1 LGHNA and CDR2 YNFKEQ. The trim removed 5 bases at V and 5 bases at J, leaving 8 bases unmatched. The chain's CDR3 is CASSTTQGLAGTGELFF. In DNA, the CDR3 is TGTGCCAGCAGCACCACCCAGGGACTAGCGGGAACCGGGGAGCTGTTTTTT.

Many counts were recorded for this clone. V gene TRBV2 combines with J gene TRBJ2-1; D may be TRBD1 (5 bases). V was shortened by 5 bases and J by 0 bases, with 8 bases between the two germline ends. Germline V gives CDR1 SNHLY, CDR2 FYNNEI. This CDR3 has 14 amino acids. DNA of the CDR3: TGTGCCAGCAGTTACAGGAGCTCCTACAATGAGCAGTTCTTC. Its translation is CASSYRSSYNEQFF.

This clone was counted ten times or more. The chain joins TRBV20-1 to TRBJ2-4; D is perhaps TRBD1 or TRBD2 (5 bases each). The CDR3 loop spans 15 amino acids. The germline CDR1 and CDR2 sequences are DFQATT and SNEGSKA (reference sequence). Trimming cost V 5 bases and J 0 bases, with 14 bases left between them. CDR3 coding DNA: TGCAGTGCTTATCCTGGGACGGTAGCCAAAAACATTCAGTACTTC. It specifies CSAYPGTVAKNIQYF.

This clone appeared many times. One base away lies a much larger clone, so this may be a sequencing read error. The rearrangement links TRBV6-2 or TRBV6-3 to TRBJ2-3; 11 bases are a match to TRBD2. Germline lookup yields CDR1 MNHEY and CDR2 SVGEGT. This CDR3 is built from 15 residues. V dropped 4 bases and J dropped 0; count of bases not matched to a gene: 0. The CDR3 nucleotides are TGTGCCAGCAGTTGGACTAGCGGGAGCACAGATACGCAGTATTTT. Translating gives CASSWTSGSTDTQYF.

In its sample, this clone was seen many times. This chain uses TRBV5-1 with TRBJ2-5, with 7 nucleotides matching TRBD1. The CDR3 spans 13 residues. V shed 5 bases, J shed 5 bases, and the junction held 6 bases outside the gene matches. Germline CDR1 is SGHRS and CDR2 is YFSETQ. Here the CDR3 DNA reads TGCGCCAGCAGTTTAAGACAGGGCGAGACCCAGTACTTC. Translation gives CASSLRQGETQYF. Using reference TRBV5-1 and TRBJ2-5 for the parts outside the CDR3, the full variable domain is KAGVTQTPRYLIKTRGQQVTLSCSPISGHRSVSWYQQTPGQGLQFLFEYFSETQRNKGNFPGRFSGRQFSNSRSEMNVSTLELGDSALYLCASSLRQGETQYFGPGTRLLVL.